This T cell receptor beta chain was sequenced for a study of Ad26.COV2.S vaccination and SARS-CoV-2 variants. Study-wide context: Ad26.COV2.S given intramuscularly, once or twice 56 days apart. Study findings and constraints: Vaccine recipients had higher spike-specific TCR breadth than placebo recipients.

Profiled with immunoSEQ multiplex PCR; TCRdb holds only in-frame clones, not every one. The sample has under 300,000 clones; roughly 85% are singletons. For this clone: The antigen is not known.

Treatment described: some 20 received Ad26.COV2.S at low or high dose, single or two shots; a few received placebo; per-sample allocation not given. Specimen acquisition occurred on day 63 following the initial vaccine or placebo injection. Sequenced material: peripheral blood, taken in a trial of Ad26.COV2.S vaccine versus placebo. The sequence was obtained from a person between 18 and 65 years old who received the Ad26.COV2.S COVID-19 vaccine or a placebo.

CDR3 coding DNA: TGTGCCAGCAGCGCGGACACGACCCGGCGGGAGACCCAGTACTTC. It specifies CASSADTTRRETQYF. The V and J genes are TRBV7-2 and TRBJ2-5; tentative D call: TRBD1 (5 bases). This CDR3 comprises 15 residues. The germline gives CDR1 SGHTA, CDR2 FQGNSA. With 5 bases removed from V and 5 bases from J, the gap between germline ends came to 18 bases.